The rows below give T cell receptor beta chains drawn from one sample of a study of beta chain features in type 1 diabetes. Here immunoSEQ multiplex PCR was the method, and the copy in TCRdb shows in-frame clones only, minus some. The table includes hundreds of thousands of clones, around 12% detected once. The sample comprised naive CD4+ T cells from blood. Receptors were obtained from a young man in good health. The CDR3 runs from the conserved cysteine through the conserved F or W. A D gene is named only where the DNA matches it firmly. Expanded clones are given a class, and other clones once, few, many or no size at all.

CDR3nt: TGTGCCTGGAGTGTATTCAACCGGGACATCACTGAAGCTTTCTTT
CDR3aa: CAWSVFNRDITEAFF
abundance: -
v_gene: TRBV30
d_gene: -
j_gene: TRBJ1-1

CDR3nt: TGTGCCAGCAGCTGGCGGACAGGGACTTTCGGTGAGCAGTTCTTC
CDR3aa: CASSWRTGTFGEQFF
abundance: -
v_gene: TRBV7-2
d_gene: TRBD1
j_gene: TRBJ2-1

CDR3nt: TGTGCCTGGAGTGACAGGGACGATCAGCCCCAGCATTTT
CDR3aa: CAWSDRDDQPQHF
abundance: -
v_gene: TRBV30
d_gene: -
j_gene: TRBJ1-5

CDR3nt: TGTGCCAGCAGCTTGGGACTAGCGGGACAAGAGACCCAGTACTTC
CDR3aa: CASSLGLAGQETQYF
abundance: -
v_gene: TRBV7-9
d_gene: TRBD2
j_gene: TRBJ2-5

CDR3nt: TGTGCCAGCAGCCCGGGCCGGACTTCTGGTCAGACCCAGTACTTC
CDR3aa: CASSPGRTSGQTQYF
abundance: few
v_gene: TRBV7-2
d_gene: -
j_gene: TRBJ2-5

CDR3nt: TGTGCCAGCAGCTTATTCCGGGAATTTAGTGAAAAACTGTTTTTT
CDR3aa: CASSLFREFSEKLFF
abundance: few
v_gene: TRBV7-8
d_gene: -
j_gene: TRBJ1-4

CDR3nt: TGCGCCAGCAGCTTGGTTGGGGGGTCCTACAATGAGCAGTTCTTC
CDR3aa: CASSLVGGSYNEQFF
abundance: few
v_gene: TRBV5-1
d_gene: -
j_gene: TRBJ2-1

CDR3nt: TGCGCCAGCAGCTTGGCCCAACTAGCGGGAGAAAAGTTCTTC
CDR3aa: CASSLAQLAGEKFF
abundance: few
v_gene: TRBV5-1
d_gene: TRBD2
j_gene: TRBJ2-1

CDR3nt: TGTGCCAGCTCACCATCGGAGGAGGACTATGGCTACACCTTC
CDR3aa: CASSPSEEDYGYTF
abundance: -
v_gene: TRBV18
d_gene: -
j_gene: TRBJ1-2

CDR3nt: TGTGCCTGGAGTGTCAGTCTCTCTGGAAACACCATATATTTT
CDR3aa: CAWSVSLSGNTIYF
abundance: few
v_gene: TRBV30
d_gene: -
j_gene: TRBJ1-3

CDR3nt: TGTGCCACCAGCAGAGATGGGACAGGGCAAGAAAAACTGTTTTTT
CDR3aa: CATSRDGTGQEKLFF
abundance: few
v_gene: TRBV15
d_gene: TRBD1
j_gene: TRBJ1-4

CDR3nt: TGTGCCAGCAGCCGAGAAGATACGCAGTATTTT
CDR3aa: CASSREDTQYF
abundance: few
v_gene: TRBV7-8
d_gene: -
j_gene: TRBJ2-3

CDR3nt: TGTGCCAGCAGGAAGCGGGGGGGAATGAACAATGAGCAGTTCTTC
CDR3aa: CASRKRGGMNNEQFF
abundance: few
v_gene: TRBV5-6
d_gene: TRBD2
j_gene: TRBJ2-1

CDR3nt: TGTGCCAGCAGCCCGAGGACACCGCACACCGGGGAGCTGTTTTTT
CDR3aa: CASSPRTPHTGELFF
abundance: -
v_gene: TRBV28
d_gene: -
j_gene: TRBJ2-2

CDR3nt: TGTGCCAGCTCACCGCTAGCGGGAGGGCGATTCGAGCAGTACTTC
CDR3aa: CASSPLAGGRFEQYF
abundance: few
v_gene: TRBV18
d_gene: TRBD2
j_gene: TRBJ2-7

CDR3nt: TGTGCCAGCAGCCAAGACGGACAGGGGGCCTACGAGCAGTACTTC
CDR3aa: CASSQDGQGAYEQYF
abundance: -
v_gene: TRBV4-2
d_gene: TRBD1
j_gene: TRBJ2-7

CDR3nt: TGTGCCTGGAGTGACAGGGGGCTGGCCGAGCAGTACTTC
CDR3aa: CAWSDRGLAEQYF
abundance: -
v_gene: TRBV30
d_gene: TRBD1
j_gene: TRBJ2-7

CDR3nt: TGTGCCAGCAGCCCTTGGGGCACAGGGCCCTACGAGCAGTACTTC
CDR3aa: CASSPWGTGPYEQYF
abundance: -
v_gene: TRBV7-8
d_gene: -
j_gene: TRBJ2-7

CDR3nt: TGCGCCAGCAGAGCAGACAGGCGGGCCACCGGGGAGCTGTTTTTT
CDR3aa: CASRADRRATGELFF
abundance: few
v_gene: TRBV5-1
d_gene: -
j_gene: TRBJ2-2

CDR3nt: TGTGCCAGCAGCTTATCGTACAGGATCACAGATACGCAGTATTTT
CDR3aa: CASSLSYRITDTQYF
abundance: -
v_gene: TRBV7-2
d_gene: -
j_gene: TRBJ2-3

CDR3nt: TGTGCCAGCAGCCCCGGGACAGAGTACGAGCAGTACTTC
CDR3aa: CASSPGTEYEQYF
abundance: -
v_gene: TRBV9
d_gene: TRBD1
j_gene: TRBJ2-7

CDR3nt: TGTGCCAGCAGCGCGAACAGGGGGCCGGTTGGCTACACCTTC
CDR3aa: CASSANRGPVGYTF
abundance: -
v_gene: TRBV7-7
d_gene: TRBD1
j_gene: TRBJ1-2

CDR3nt: TGTGCCAGCTCACCGGGAGGGGGCCAAGAGACCCAGTACTTC
CDR3aa: CASSPGGGQETQYF
abundance: -
v_gene: TRBV18
d_gene: -
j_gene: TRBJ2-5

CDR3nt: TGTGCCAGCAGCTTGGTGGGCAGGGAAGAGACCCAGTACTTC
CDR3aa: CASSLVGREETQYF
abundance: few
v_gene: TRBV5-4
d_gene: -
j_gene: TRBJ2-5

CDR3nt: TGTGCCATCAGTGAGAAGACAGGTTCCTACGAGCAGTACTTC
CDR3aa: CAISEKTGSYEQYF
abundance: -
v_gene: TRBV10-3
d_gene: -
j_gene: TRBJ2-7

CDR3nt: TGTGCCAGCAGCGTAAACAGGGGAGTCGCCTACGAGCAGTACTTC
CDR3aa: CASSVNRGVAYEQYF
abundance: few
v_gene: TRBV7-3
d_gene: TRBD1
j_gene: TRBJ2-7

CDR3nt: TGTGCCAGCAGCGGGAGGGAGGGGTGGTCCTACGAGCAGTACTTC
CDR3aa: CASSGREGWSYEQYF
abundance: few
v_gene: TRBV7-2
d_gene: TRBD2
j_gene: TRBJ2-7

CDR3nt: TGTGCCAGCAGCACCCTAGCGGGGGGGCCCTCAGATACGCAGTATTTT
CDR3aa: CASSTLAGGPSDTQYF
abundance: few
v_gene: TRBV7-2
d_gene: TRBD2
j_gene: TRBJ2-3

CDR3nt: TGTGCCAGCAGTGAGGGAGCATTGTACCAAGAGACCCAGTACTTC
CDR3aa: CASSEGALYQETQYF
abundance: -
v_gene: TRBV6-1
d_gene: -
j_gene: TRBJ2-5

CDR3nt: TGCAGTGCTAGAGCCCGGGGTACGCAGTATTTT
CDR3aa: CSARARGTQYF
abundance: -
v_gene: TRBV20-1
d_gene: -
j_gene: TRBJ2-3

CDR3nt: TGTGCCAGCAGTCCCCGGGGGGGGGACACTGAAGCTTTCTTT
CDR3aa: CASSPRGGDTEAFF
abundance: -
v_gene: TRBV2
d_gene: -
j_gene: TRBJ1-1

CDR3nt: TGTGCCAGCAGCCCGAGTCATACTGAGCAGTTCTTC
CDR3aa: CASSPSHTEQFF
abundance: -
v_gene: TRBV5-4
d_gene: -
j_gene: TRBJ2-1

CDR3nt: TGTGCCAGCAGCTCCTCACTAGCGGGAGACAATGAGCAGTTCTTC
CDR3aa: CASSSSLAGDNEQFF
abundance: -
v_gene: TRBV11-3
d_gene: TRBD2
j_gene: TRBJ2-1

CDR3nt: TGTGCCAGCAGCTTGGTGGGAGTTGTGAATGAGCAGTTCTTC
CDR3aa: CASSLVGVVNEQFF
abundance: -
v_gene: TRBV5-4
d_gene: -
j_gene: TRBJ2-1

CDR3nt: TGCGCCAGCAGCCAAGATCCAGGGAGGGATTCACCCCTCCACTTT
CDR3aa: CASSQDPGRDSPLHF
abundance: few
v_gene: TRBV4-3
d_gene: -
j_gene: TRBJ1-6

CDR3nt: TGTGCCAGCAGCTTGTTCGACAGGGGCGATGAGCAGTTCTTC
CDR3aa: CASSLFDRGDEQFF
abundance: few
v_gene: TRBV7-3
d_gene: TRBD1
j_gene: TRBJ2-1

CDR3nt: TGTGCCAGCTCCCGAAACAGGGGTGAGGCGTCGGGGAACACTGAAGCTTTCTTT
CDR3aa: CASSRNRGEASGNTEAFF
abundance: -
v_gene: TRBV18
d_gene: TRBD1
j_gene: TRBJ1-1

CDR3nt: TGCGCCAGCAGCCGGAACGGGGGGGTCGAAGGGGAGACCCAGTACTTC
CDR3aa: CASSRNGGVEGETQYF
abundance: -
v_gene: TRBV4-3
d_gene: TRBD2
j_gene: TRBJ2-5

CDR3nt: TGTGCCAGCCGGGCAGGGCTTTCCGGGGAGCTGTTTTTT
CDR3aa: CASRAGLSGELFF
abundance: -
v_gene: TRBV7-3
d_gene: -
j_gene: TRBJ2-2

CDR3nt: TGTGCCAGCAGCGTAGAGGGAAGGGGACAGTCGAATTCACCCCTCCACTTT
CDR3aa: CASSVEGRGQSNSPLHF
abundance: -
v_gene: TRBV9
d_gene: TRBD1
j_gene: TRBJ1-6

CDR3nt: TGTGCCGGGACTAGCGCCGACCGCTCCTACAATGAGCAGTTCTTC
CDR3aa: CAGTSADRSYNEQFF
abundance: many
v_gene: TRBV30
d_gene: TRBD2
j_gene: TRBJ2-1